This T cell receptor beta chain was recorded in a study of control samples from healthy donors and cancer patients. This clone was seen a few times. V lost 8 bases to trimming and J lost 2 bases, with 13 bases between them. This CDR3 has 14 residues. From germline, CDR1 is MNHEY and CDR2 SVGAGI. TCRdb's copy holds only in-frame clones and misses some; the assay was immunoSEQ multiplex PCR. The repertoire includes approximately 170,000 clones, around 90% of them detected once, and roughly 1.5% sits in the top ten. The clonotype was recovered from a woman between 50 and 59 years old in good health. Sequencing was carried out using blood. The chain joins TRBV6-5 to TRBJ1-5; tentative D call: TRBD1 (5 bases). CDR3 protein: CASSPGGGNQPQHF. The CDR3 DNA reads TGTGCCAGCTCCCCGGGAGGGGGCAATCAGCCCCAGCATTTT.